The rows below give T cell receptor beta chains drawn from one sample of a study of OX40 agonist ivuxolimab in advanced cancers. Profiling relied on immunoSEQ multiplex PCR, and the TCRdb table lists in-frame clones only, not all of them. In the table there are over 100,000 clones, under 95% of which are singletons. The sample in question was CD4+ or CD8+ T cells sorted from blood, obtained in a trial of the OX40 agonist ivuxolimab. These receptor sequences come from an adult with an advanced solid tumor such as melanoma, head and neck, liver or kidney cancer. CDR3s include the opening cysteine and the closing phenylalanine or tryptophan. Each record gives: V gene, J gene, clone size, CDR3 protein. Only some rows state a clone size, as once, few, many or a class for expanded clones.

v_gene: TRBV5-4
j_gene: TRBJ2-7
abundance: once
CDR3aa: CASSQQGSYEQYF

v_gene: TRBV19
j_gene: TRBJ2-5
abundance: .
CDR3aa: CASSTGLAAPETQYF

v_gene: TRBV9
j_gene: TRBJ2-2
abundance: .
CDR3aa: CASSTGLAGGPGTGELFF

v_gene: TRBV10-3
j_gene: TRBJ2-4
abundance: once
CDR3aa: CAISEGLAGGLNIQYF

v_gene: TRBV5-4
j_gene: TRBJ1-5
abundance: .
CDR3aa: CASSLAGWGTDDQPQHF

v_gene: TRBV28
j_gene: TRBJ2-7
abundance: .
CDR3aa: CASTQADSSYEQYF

v_gene: TRBV19
j_gene: TRBJ1-5
abundance: once
CDR3aa: CASSPGTVGRGTQHF

v_gene: TRBV5-6
j_gene: TRBJ2-7
abundance: .
CDR3aa: CASSSPDGPYEQYF

v_gene: TRBV19
j_gene: TRBJ1-1
abundance: .
CDR3aa: CASSLVGEAFF

v_gene: TRBV6-5
j_gene: TRBJ2-2
abundance: .
CDR3aa: CASSYSINRPTGELFF

v_gene: TRBV5-6
j_gene: TRBJ2-1
abundance: .
CDR3aa: CASSTMAGVQFF

v_gene: TRBV4-1
j_gene: TRBJ2-1
abundance: .
CDR3aa: CASSRPTGRIANEQFF

v_gene: TRBV2
j_gene: TRBJ1-2
abundance: .
CDR3aa: CASLQTAIFGGYTF

v_gene: TRBV7-2
j_gene: TRBJ2-7
abundance: once
CDR3aa: CASSLYRDRGYEQYF

v_gene: TRBV7-2
j_gene: TRBJ2-7
abundance: .
CDR3aa: CASSPTLAGGQNYEQYF

v_gene: TRBV10-1
j_gene: TRBJ1-5
abundance: .
CDR3aa: CARAAPGRRQPQHF

v_gene: TRBV7-2
j_gene: TRBJ1-3
abundance: .
CDR3aa: CASSPGQGVMTGNTIYF

v_gene: TRBV6-4
j_gene: TRBJ2-3
abundance: .
CDR3aa: CASRISGSPTDTQYF

v_gene: TRBV7-2
j_gene: TRBJ1-3
abundance: once
CDR3aa: CASSPRLRDRGSSGNTIYF

v_gene: TRBV18
j_gene: TRBJ1-1
abundance: .
CDR3aa: CASSRRQTGLYTEAFF

v_gene: TRBV5-4
j_gene: TRBJ2-1
abundance: .
CDR3aa: CASSRLAASYNEQFF

v_gene: TRBV7-2
j_gene: TRBJ1-1
abundance: .
CDR3aa: CASSQDDRVGTEAFF

v_gene: TRBV6-5
j_gene: TRBJ1-2
abundance: .
CDR3aa: CASSRNRIYGYTF

v_gene: TRBV4-1
j_gene: TRBJ1-4
abundance: .
CDR3aa: CASTPDRPNEKLFF

v_gene: TRBV6-5
j_gene: TRBJ2-5
abundance: .
CDR3aa: CASSRRTVEETQYF

v_gene: TRBV7-2
j_gene: TRBJ2-2
abundance: .
CDR3aa: CASSLQVRLFF

v_gene: TRBV5-4
j_gene: TRBJ1-1
abundance: .
CDR3aa: CASSRDGGWMNTEAFF